The 13 T cell receptor beta chains below all came from one sample that was sequenced in a study of blood T cell repertoires in COVID-19. Assay: immunoSEQ multiplex PCR; the TCRdb copy retains only in-frame clones and omits some. Found here are 35,000 to 40,000 clones, 81% of them singletons; the top ten hold about 29%. The sequencing sample was made of peripheral blood. Source of these receptors: a man older than 75 with active or convalescent COVID-19.

This chain connects TRBV5-1 to TRBJ1-1; 9 positions agree with TRBD1. Germline CDR1 is SGHRS and CDR2 is YFSETQ. The CDR3 has 15 residues. V shed 3 bases, J shed 5 bases, and the junction held 8 bases outside the gene matches. The CDR3 region has the DNA TGCGCCAGCAGCTCCTCCGGGACAGGGAGGACTGAAGCTTTCTTT. Encoded protein: CASSSSGTGRTEAFF.

The chain has TRBV7-2 and TRBJ2-7; 10 positions match TRBD1. The CDR3 runs to 15 residues. Losses at the gene ends were 5 bases for V and 2 bases for J; bases not matched to a gene: 6. Germline CDR1 is SGHTA and CDR2 is FQGNSA. The DNA of the CDR3 is TGTGCCAGCAGCCCAGCCGGGACAGGGGCCTACGAGCAGTACTTC. Its protein is CASSPAGTGAYEQYF.

The rearrangement joins TRBV6-2 or TRBV6-3 to TRBJ1-3, with D possibly matching TRBD1 (6 bases). Germline V gives CDR1 MNHEY, CDR2 SVGEGT. The CDR3 is 14 residues long. Trimming shortened V by 2 bases and J by 4 bases, and 9 bases separated the two germline ends. The CDR3 bases are TGTGCCAGCAGTTACCCGGGACACGGAAACACCATATATTTT. Amino acids: CASSYPGHGNTIYF.

The chain uses TRBV7-3 and TRBJ2-3; possible D gene TRBD2, 6 bases. V lost 5 bases and J lost 0, with 12 bases in between. Per the germline V gene, CDR1 is SGHTA and CDR2 is FQGTGA. The CDR3 extends over 15 amino acids. CDR3 sequence (DNA): TGTGCCAGCAGCGCCGGAGGGCCGAGCACAGATACGCAGTATTTT. Protein: CASSAGGPSTDTQYF. Looking up the rest from reference TRBV7-3 and TRBJ2-3 gives the full variable domain: GAGVSQTPSNKVTEKGKYVELRCDPISGHTALYWYRQSLGQGPEFLIYFQGTGAADDSGLPNDRFFAVRPEGSVSTLKIQRTERGDSAVYLCASSAGGPSTDTQYFGPGTRLTVL.

This clone has only one observation. The V call is TRBV7-8, the J call TRBJ2-7; TRBD2 matches 11 bases. The junction had 7 bases not matched to a gene; V was cut back by 5 bases and J by 1 base. Germline CDR1 is SGHVS and CDR2 is FQNEAQ. The CDR3 length is 16 residues. CDR3 coding DNA: TGTGCCAGCAGCCGAGGTCTAGCGGGGGGATCCTACGAGCAGTACTTC. The encoded protein is CASSRGLAGGSYEQYF. Based on the CDR3 plus reference TRBV7-8 and TRBJ2-7, the full variable domain is GAGVSQSPRYKVAKRGQDVALRCDPISGHVSLFWYQQALGQGPEFLTYFQNEAQLDKSGLPSDRFFAERPEGSVSTLKIQRTQQEDSAVYLCASSRGLAGGSYEQYFGPGTRLTVT.

A single count supports this clone. This chain uses TRBV30 with TRBJ1-1, with D perhaps TRBD1 (5 bases). Trimming left V 0 bases short and J 4 bases short, with 9 bases between. The CDR3 is made up of 13 amino acids. The germline gives CDR1 GTSNPN, CDR2 SVGIG (reference sequence). The CDR3 loop is CAWSVGRGTEAFF. The CDR3 DNA reads TGTGCCTGGAGTGTTGGTAGGGGCACTGAAGCTTTCTTT. Using reference TRBV30 and TRBJ1-1 for the parts outside the CDR3, the full variable domain is SQTIHQWPATLVQPVGSPLSLECTVEGTSNPNLYWYRQAAGRGLQLLFYSVGIGQISSEVPQNLSASRPQDRQFILSSKKLLLSDSGFYLCAWSVGRGTEAFFGQGTRLTVV.

V gene TRBV3-1 (or the pseudogene TRBV3-2) combines with J gene TRBJ2-3, with D tentatively TRBD2 (5 bases). The CDR3 loop spans 14 amino acids. Germline CDR1 reads LGHDT; CDR2 reads YNNKEL (reference sequence). Trimming cost V 0 bases and J 11 bases, with 15 bases left between them. DNA for the CDR3: TGTGCCAGCAGCCAAGATGTTCGAGGGTCTAAGCAGTATTTT. Its protein is CASSQDVRGSKQYF.

The rearrangement uses TRBV7-2 and TRBJ2-5; D might be TRBD1 (6 bases). Trimming pared 5 bases from V and 1 base from J, leaving 14 bases between. This CDR3 region has 15 residues. The germline V gene encodes CDR1 SGHTA and CDR2 FQGNSA. The CDR3 bases are TGTGCCAGCAGCACAGAAGGACAGTTCCAAGAGACCCAGTACTTC. It codes for CASSTEGQFQETQYF.

This clone was recorded a few times. The chain has TRBV25-1 and TRBJ2-1; the D gene is possibly TRBD2 (5 bases). V was cut by 4 bases and J by 5 bases, with 12 bases left in between. The CDR3 runs 14 residues. CDR1 MGHDK and CDR2 SYGVNS come from the germline V gene. Here the CDR3 reads CASSAGMVNNEQFF. The CDR3 DNA follows: TGTGCCAGCAGTGCCGGGATGGTGAACAATGAGCAGTTCTTC.

This clone occurred a few times. This sequence joins TRBV30 and TRBJ1-6; TRBD1 might be the D (5 bases). The CDR3 consists of 15 residues. V was shortened by 1 base and J by 8 bases, with 15 bases between the two germline ends. Germline lookup yields CDR1 GTSNPN and CDR2 SVGIG (reference sequence). The CDR3 DNA is TGTGCCTGGAGTGCACAGGTGTTTATCGATTCACCCCTCCACTTT. Its translation: CAWSAQVFIDSPLHF.

Regarding this clone: Other DNA variants within this sample encode the same CDR3. This sequence joins TRBV6-1 and TRBJ2-5, with 10 bases that match TRBD1. From germline, CDR1 is MNHNS and CDR2 SASEGT. The CDR3 covers 15 residues. J gave up 4 bases and V 3 bases, and 5 bases lay outside the gene matches. The CDR3 spells CASSEGTGAGETQYF. The CDR3 coding sequence is TGTGCCAGCAGTGAGGGGACAGGGGCAGGAGAGACCCAGTACTTC.

This clone turned up a few times. The V and J genes are TRBV7-3 and TRBJ2-3; TRBD2 might be the D (5 bases). V was cut by 6 bases and J by 5 bases, with 12 bases left in between. The CDR3 is 13 residues long. CDR1 is SGHTA, CDR2 FQGTGA, per germline. CDR3 nucleotides: TGTGCCAGCAGTTCGGGGATAGGAGATACGCAGTATTTT. The encoded protein is CASSSGIGDTQYF.

In this sample, this clone turned up once. The rearrangement links TRBV7-8 to TRBJ2-1, with TRBD1 matching 9 bases. CDR1 and CDR2 from the germline V gene are SGHVS and FQNEAQ. This CDR3 contains 12 residues. V lost 5 bases and J lost 8; bases outside the gene matches: 1. CDR3 amino acids: CASSRTGDEQFF. CDR3 sequence (DNA): TGTGCCAGCAGCCGGACAGGGGATGAGCAGTTCTTC.